There are many counts of the clone carrying this T cell receptor (beta chain). What it recognizes is unknown. Quantitative 5'-RACE with molecular barcodes produced the TCR beta libraries. TCRdb itself ran the 5' RACE reads through MiXCR, one entry per CDR3 protein. There are roughly 230,000 distinct CDR3 sequences in the sample; about 11% occur only once, and 2.6% lies in the top ten. This record belongs to a study of CD8 T cells in ankylosing spondylitis. Findings and limits, study-wide: Several of the motif variants were reported before in synovial fluid and blood from reactive arthritis. The disease-linked clones had a CD8+ phenotype and low blood frequencies.

Trimming removed 5 bases from V and 5 bases from J, with 15 bases in between. In germline, CDR1 is SGHTA, CDR2 FQGNSA. The CDR3 is made up of 14 amino acids. The V gene is TRBV7-2, the J gene TRBJ2-5; D is ambiguous. The sequenced material came from blood, either unsorted or a sorted T cell fraction (not recorded which). This receptor was identified in a male donor with ankylosing spondylitis or in good health (not recorded which). The CDR3 DNA reads TGTGCCAGCAGCCAAGGGCAGCGAAAGGAGACCCAGTACTTC. Residues: CASSQGQRKETQYF.